This entry concerns a single T cell receptor (beta chain). Using its own MiXCR run on the RT-PCR reads, TCRdb lists one record per CDR3 protein. This sample has approximately 720,000 distinct CDR3 sequences, with approximately 14% found just once. Looked up from germline, CDR1 is SEHNR and CDR2 is FQNEAQ (reference sequence). V dropped 6 bases and J dropped 8 bases, with 17 bases sitting between them. This CDR3 contains 14 residues. The rearrangement links TRBV7-9 to TRBJ2-1; TRBD2 is a possible D gene (5 bases). The specimen sequenced was memory CD4+ T cells from blood. This receptor was obtained from a female donor in good health, serving as a healthy control. This CDR3 reads CASSWLGVGDEQFF. DNA of the CDR3: TGTGCCAGCAGTTGGCTCGGGGTTGGCGATGAGCAGTTCTTC.